This section outlines one T cell receptor (beta chain) sequence together with its context. The source of the sample is a study of T cell responses to AZD1222 COVID-19 vaccine. Clones were read by immunoSEQ multiplex PCR, and TCRdb kept only the in-frame ones, dropping some. The table lists around 210,000 clones, 94% of them singletons. Per germline, CDR1 LNHDA and CDR2 SQIVND (reference sequence). There are 18 residues in the CDR3. Trimming at V came to 4 bases and at J to 1 base, leaving 13 bases not matched to a gene. Sequenced here: peripheral blood, sampled 28 days after the second dose of the MenACWY control vaccine. This sequence was found in an adult who received the MenACWY meningococcal vaccine as a control. The V call is TRBV19, the J call TRBJ2-3; 8 nucleotides match TRBD2. Written as DNA, the CDR3 is TGTGCCAGTAGTACTACTCGTTTAGCGGGATTGGGCACAGATACGCAGTATTTT. Its translation is CASSTTRLAGLGTDTQYF.